The entry that follows covers one TCR beta chain sequence. This entry belongs to a study of OX40 agonist ivuxolimab in advanced cancers. The repertoire was sequenced with immunoSEQ multiplex PCR; TCRdb's copy has only in-frame clones and lacks some. The profile shows roughly 60,000 clones, 91% of them singletons. The material sequenced was CD4+ or CD8+ T cells sorted from blood, taken in a trial of the OX40 agonist ivuxolimab. The sequence was collected from an adult with an advanced solid tumor such as melanoma, head and neck, liver or kidney cancer.

Here the CDR3 DNA reads TGTGCCAGCAGTTACTCCGAGGGCCCGGCCTACGAGCAGTACTTC. It is translated as CASSYSEGPAYEQYF. The rearrangement uses TRBV6-6 and TRBJ2-7; possible D gene TRBD2, 5 bases. The CDR3 is made up of 15 amino acids. Germline V CDR1 and CDR2: MNHNY, SVGAGI (reference sequence). The V end was cut by 0 bases, the J end by 2 bases, with 11 bases between.